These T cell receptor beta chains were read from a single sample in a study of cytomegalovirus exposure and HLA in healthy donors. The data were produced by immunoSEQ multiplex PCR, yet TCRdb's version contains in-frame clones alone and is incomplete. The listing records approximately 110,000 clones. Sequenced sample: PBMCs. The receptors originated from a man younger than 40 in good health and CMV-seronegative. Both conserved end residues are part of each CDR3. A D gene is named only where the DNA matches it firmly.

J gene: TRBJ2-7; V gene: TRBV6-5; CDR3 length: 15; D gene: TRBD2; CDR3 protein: CASSLLAGGFYEQYF; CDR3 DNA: TGTGCCAGCAGTTTACTAGCGGGGGGTTTCTACGAGCAGTACTTC
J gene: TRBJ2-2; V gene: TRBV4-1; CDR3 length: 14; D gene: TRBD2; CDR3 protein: CASSQTGGTGELFF; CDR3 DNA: TGCGCCAGCAGCCAAACGGGGGGTACCGGGGAGCTGTTTTTT
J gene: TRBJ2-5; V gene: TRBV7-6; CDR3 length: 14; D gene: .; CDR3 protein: CASSLDPGEETQYF; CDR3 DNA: TGTGCCAGCAGCTTAGATCCAGGGGAAGAGACCCAGTACTTC
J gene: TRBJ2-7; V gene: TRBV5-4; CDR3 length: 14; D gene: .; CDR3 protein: CASSRRDISYEQYF; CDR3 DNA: TGTGCCAGCAGCCGCCGGGACATCTCCTACGAGCAGTACTTC
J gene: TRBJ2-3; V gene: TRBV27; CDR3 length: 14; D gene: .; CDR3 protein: CASRGRQTGGTQYF; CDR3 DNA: TGTGCCAGCAGAGGGAGGCAGACCGGCGGTACGCAGTATTTT
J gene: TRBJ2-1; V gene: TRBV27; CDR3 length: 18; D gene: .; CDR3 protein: CASSLSQGAANRDNEQFF; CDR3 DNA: TGTGCCAGCAGTTTATCGCAAGGCGCAGCGAACAGGGACAATGAGCAGTTCTTC
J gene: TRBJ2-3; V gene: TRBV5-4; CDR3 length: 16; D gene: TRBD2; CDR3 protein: CASSPRLAASTDTQYF; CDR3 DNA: TGTGCCAGCAGCCCTCGGCTAGCGGCTAGCACAGATACGCAGTATTTT
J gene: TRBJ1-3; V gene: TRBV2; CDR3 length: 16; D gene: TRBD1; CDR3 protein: CASSKQGPLSGNTIYF; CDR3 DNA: TGTGCCAGCAGTAAACAGGGGCCACTCTCTGGAAACACCATATATTTT
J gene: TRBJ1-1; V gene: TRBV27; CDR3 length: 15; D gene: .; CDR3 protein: CASSLSPSGGTEAFF; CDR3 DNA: TGTGCCAGCAGTTTATCGCCGTCCGGGGGAACTGAAGCTTTCTTT
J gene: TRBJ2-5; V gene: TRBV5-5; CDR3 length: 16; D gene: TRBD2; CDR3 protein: CASRTSGGAFVETQYF; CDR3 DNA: TGTGCCAGCAGGACGAGCGGGGGGGCCTTCGTGGAGACCCAGTACTTC
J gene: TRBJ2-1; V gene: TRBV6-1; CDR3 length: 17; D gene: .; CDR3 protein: CASSERSGGFSYNEQFF; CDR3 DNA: TGTGCCAGCAGTGAAAGGTCAGGAGGGTTCTCCTACAATGAGCAGTTCTTC
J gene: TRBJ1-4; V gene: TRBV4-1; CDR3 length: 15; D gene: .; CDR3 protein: CASSPAGATNEKLFF; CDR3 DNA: TGCGCCAGCAGCCCCGCGGGGGCAACTAATGAAAAACTGTTTTTT
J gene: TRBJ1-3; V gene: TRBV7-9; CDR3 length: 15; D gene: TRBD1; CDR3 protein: CASSGQGAHGNTIYF; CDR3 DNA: TGTGCCAGCAGCGGACAGGGGGCGCATGGAAACACCATATATTTT
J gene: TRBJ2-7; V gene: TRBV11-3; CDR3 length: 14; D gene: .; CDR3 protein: CASSLGGQSYEQYF; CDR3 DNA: TGTGCCAGCAGCTTAGGCGGACAGTCCTACGAGCAGTACTTC
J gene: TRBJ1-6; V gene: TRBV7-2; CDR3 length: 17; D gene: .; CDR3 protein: CASSLSSGSSYNSPLHF; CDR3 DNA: TGTGCCAGCAGCTTATCATCGGGGAGCTCCTATAATTCACCCCTCCACTTT
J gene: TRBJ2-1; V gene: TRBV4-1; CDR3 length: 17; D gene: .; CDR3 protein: CASSPRGHPSTYNEQFF; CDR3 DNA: TGCGCCAGCAGCCCCCGAGGCCATCCCTCCACCTACAATGAGCAGTTCTTC
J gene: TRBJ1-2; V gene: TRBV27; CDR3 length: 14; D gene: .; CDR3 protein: CASRSLLTGRGYTF; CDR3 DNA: TGTGCCAGCAGGTCCCTTTTGACGGGGAGAGGCTACACCTTC
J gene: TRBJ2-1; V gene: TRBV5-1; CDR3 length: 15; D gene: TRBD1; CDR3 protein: CASSGWGQSYNEQFF; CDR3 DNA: TGCGCCAGCAGCGGGTGGGGACAGTCCTACAATGAGCAGTTCTTC
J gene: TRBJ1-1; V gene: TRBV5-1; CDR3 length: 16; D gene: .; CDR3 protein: CASSLAFGQGQTEAFF; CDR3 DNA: TGCGCCAGCAGCTTGGCGTTCGGGCAGGGTCAAACTGAAGCTTTCTTT
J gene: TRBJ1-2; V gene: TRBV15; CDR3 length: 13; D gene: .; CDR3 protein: CATSRVAGDGYTF; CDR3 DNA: TGTGCCACCAGCAGAGTGGCAGGGGATGGCTACACCTTC
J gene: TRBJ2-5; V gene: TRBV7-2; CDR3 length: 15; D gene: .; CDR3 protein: CASSPRPGLQETQYF; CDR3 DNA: TGTGCCAGCAGCCCCCGGCCGGGATTACAAGAGACCCAGTACTTC
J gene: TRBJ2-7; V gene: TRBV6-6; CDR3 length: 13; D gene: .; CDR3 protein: CASSYTGSYEQYF; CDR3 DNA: TGTGCCAGCAGTTACACGGGGTCCTACGAGCAGTACTTC
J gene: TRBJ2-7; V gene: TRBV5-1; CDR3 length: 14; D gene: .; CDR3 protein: CASSLAYSSYEQYF; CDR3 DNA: TGCGCCAGCAGCTTGGCCTACTCCTCCTACGAGCAGTACTTC
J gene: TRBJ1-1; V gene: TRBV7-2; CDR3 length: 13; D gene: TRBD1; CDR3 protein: CASRGDRGIEAFF; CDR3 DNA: TGTGCCAGCAGAGGGGACAGGGGAATTGAAGCTTTCTTT
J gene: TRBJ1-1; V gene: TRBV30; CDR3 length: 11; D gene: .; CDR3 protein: CACRQNTEAFF; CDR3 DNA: TGTGCCTGCCGACAGAACACTGAAGCTTTCTTT
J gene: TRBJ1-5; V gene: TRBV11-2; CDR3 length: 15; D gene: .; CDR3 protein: CASSLGHRSNQPQHF; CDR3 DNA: TGTGCCAGCAGCTTGGGACACCGTAGCAATCAGCCCCAGCATTTT
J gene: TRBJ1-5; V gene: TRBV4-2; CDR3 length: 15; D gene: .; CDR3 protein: CASSQESGGNQPQHF; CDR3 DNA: TGTGCCAGCAGCCAAGAATCTGGGGGGAATCAGCCCCAGCATTTT
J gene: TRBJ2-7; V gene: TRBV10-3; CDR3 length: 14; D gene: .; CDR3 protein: CAISGGLGGYEQYF; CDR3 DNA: TGTGCCATCAGTGGAGGATTAGGGGGCTACGAGCAGTACTTC
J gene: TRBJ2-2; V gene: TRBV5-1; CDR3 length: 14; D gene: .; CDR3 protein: CASSSTANTGELFF; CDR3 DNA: TGCGCCAGCAGCTCGACAGCGAACACCGGGGAGCTGTTTTTT
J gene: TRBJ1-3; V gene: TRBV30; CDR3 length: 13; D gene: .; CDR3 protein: CAWRVDTGNTIYF; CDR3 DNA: TGTGCCTGGAGGGTGGACACTGGAAACACCATATATTTT
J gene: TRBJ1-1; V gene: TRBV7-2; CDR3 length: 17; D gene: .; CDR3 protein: CASSLAGSGRANTEAFF; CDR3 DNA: TGTGCCAGCAGCTTAGCGGGATCGGGCAGGGCCAACACTGAAGCTTTCTTT
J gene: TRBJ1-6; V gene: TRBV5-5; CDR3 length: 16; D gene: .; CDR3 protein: CASRRGEASYNSPLHF; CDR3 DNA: TGTGCCAGCAGAAGAGGCGAAGCCTCCTATAATTCACCCCTCCACTTT
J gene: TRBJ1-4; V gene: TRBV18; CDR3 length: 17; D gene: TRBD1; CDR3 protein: CASSPTGTGGSNEKLFF; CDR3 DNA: TGTGCCAGCTCACCTACCGGGACAGGGGGAAGTAATGAAAAACTGTTTTTT
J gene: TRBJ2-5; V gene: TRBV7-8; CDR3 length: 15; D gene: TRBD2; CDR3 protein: CASSFSGGKTETQYF; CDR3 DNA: TGTGCCAGCAGCTTTAGCGGGGGGAAAACGGAGACCCAGTACTTC
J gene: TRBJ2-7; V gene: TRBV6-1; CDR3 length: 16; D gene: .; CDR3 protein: CVSSALGDFPPYEQYF; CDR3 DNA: TGTGTCAGCAGTGCCCTCGGGGACTTTCCCCCCTACGAGCAGTACTTC
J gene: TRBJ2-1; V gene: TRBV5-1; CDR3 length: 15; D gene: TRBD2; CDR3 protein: CASSAGLADYNEQFF; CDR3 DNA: TGCGCCAGCAGCGCGGGACTAGCGGACTACAATGAGCAGTTCTTC
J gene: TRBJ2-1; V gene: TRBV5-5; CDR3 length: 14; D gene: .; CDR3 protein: CASSLSRGGNEQFF; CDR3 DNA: TGTGCCAGCAGCTTGTCCCGGGGAGGCAATGAGCAGTTCTTC
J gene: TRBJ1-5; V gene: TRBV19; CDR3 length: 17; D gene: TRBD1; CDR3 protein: CASSPGQRYYSNQPQHF; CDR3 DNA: TGTGCCAGTAGTCCGGGACAGAGATATTATAGCAATCAGCCCCAGCATTTT
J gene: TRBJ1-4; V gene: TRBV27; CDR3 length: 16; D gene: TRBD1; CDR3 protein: CASSFWTGGAVEKLFF; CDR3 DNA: TGTGCCAGCAGTTTCTGGACAGGGGGCGCCGTTGAAAAACTGTTTTTT
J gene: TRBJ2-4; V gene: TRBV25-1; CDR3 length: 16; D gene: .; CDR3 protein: CASSDIQEGAKNIQYF; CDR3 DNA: TGTGCCAGCAGTGATATACAGGAGGGAGCCAAAAACATTCAGTACTTC